The 28 T cell receptor beta chains below were found in one sample sequenced in a study of shared clonotypes between healthy human individuals. Assay used: immunoSEQ multiplex PCR; TCRdb lists only in-frame clones, some missing. The sample lists approximately 1.5 million clones; 95% to 99% were seen once. Sequenced: naive CD4+ T cells sorted from blood. Subset reported: CD45RA+ positively selected. The receptors were sampled from a young man in good health.

The chain recombines TRBV23-1 with TRBJ1-5, with D uncertain. TRBV23-1 is recorded as an ORF, its role being uncertain. CDR3 length equals 15 residues. Trimming pared 2 bases from V and 4 bases from J, leaving 12 bases between. The CDR3 here is CASSQRGAENQPQHF. DNA of the CDR3: TGCGCCAGCAGTCAACGTGGCGCCGAGAATCAGCCCCAGCATTTT.

In the case of this clone: Additional DNA sequences in this sample encode the identical CDR3. The chain employs TRBV9 and TRBJ1-3; D is unresolved. Trimming took 2 bases from V and 0 from J, leaving 6 bases between them. The germline V gene encodes CDR1 SGDLS and CDR2 YYNGEE. The length of the CDR3 is 14 residues. CDR3 in DNA: TGTGCCAGCAGCGTTGCCAGCTCTGGAAACACCATATATTTT. As protein: CASSVASSGNTIYF.

The chain employs TRBV15 and TRBJ2-3; a weak D match, TRBD2 (5 bases). Trimming took 0 bases from V and 2 from J, leaving 12 bases between them. CDR1 is LNHNV, CDR2 YYDKDF, per germline (reference sequence). This CDR3 spans 16 amino acids. In nucleotides, the CDR3 is TGTGCCACCAGCAGAGAAGGGCTAGCCCCCACAGATACGCAGTATTTT. Translated: CATSREGLAPTDTQYF.

This chain connects TRBV19 to TRBJ2-7; D is possibly TRBD2 (6 bases). V was shortened by 2 bases and J by 3 bases, with 14 bases between the two germline ends. The germline gives CDR1 LNHDA, CDR2 SQIVND (reference sequence). The CDR3 is 15 residues long. CDR3 protein: CASSIQSGLNYEQYF. CDR3 nucleotides: TGTGCCAGTAGTATACAGTCGGGACTCAACTACGAGCAGTACTTC.

This chain uses TRBV5-4 with TRBJ1-1; 7 nucleotides align to TRBD1. The CDR3 runs to 13 residues. Germline lookup yields CDR1 SGHNT and CDR2 YYREEE (reference sequence). With V trimmed by 5 bases and J by 8 bases, 9 bases remained unmatched. CDR3 sequence (DNA): TGTGCCAGCAGGCGGACAGGTAGGGGGGAAGCTTTCTTT. This translates into CASRRTGRGEAFF.

V gene TRBV6-1 combines with J gene TRBJ2-7; D is perhaps TRBD1 (5 bases). CDR3 length: 15 amino acids. V was pared by 2 bases and J by 0 bases, with 11 bases between. Germline V gives CDR1 MNHNS, CDR2 SASEGT. The CDR3 DNA is TGTGCCAGCAGTGAACGCGACAGATCCTCCTACGAGCAGTACTTC. Protein: CASSERDRSSYEQYF.

The rearrangement uses TRBV11-3 and TRBJ2-1; D unclear. Looked up from germline, CDR1 is SGHNT and CDR2 is YENEEA. Trimming took off 4 bases at V and 0 bases at J, with 10 bases between the two ends. This CDR3 region has 15 residues. DNA for the CDR3: TGTGCCAGCAGCTCCGCTGGAAGCTCCTACAATGAGCAGTTCTTC. This codes for CASSSAGSSYNEQFF.

V usage is TRBV5-1 and J usage is TRBJ2-3, with 10 bases lining up with TRBD2. Trimming cost V 4 bases and J 0 bases; bases outside gene matches: 5. The CDR3 totals 16 residues. The germline V gene has CDR1 SGHRS and CDR2 YFSETQ. This chain's CDR3 is CASSGTSGTSTDTQYF. CDR3 bases: TGCGCCAGCAGCGGAACTAGCGGGACTAGCACAGATACGCAGTATTTT.

V usage is TRBV18 and J usage is TRBJ2-3, with D perhaps assigned TRBD1 or TRBD2 (5 bases each). Germline lookup yields CDR1 KGHSH and CDR2 LQKENI. The CDR3 has 16 residues. The V end lost 2 bases, the J end lost 2 bases, and 14 bases lay between the germline ends. The CDR3 protein is CASSPTVGGATDTQYF. The CDR3, as DNA: TGTGCCAGCTCACCAACCGTTGGGGGAGCCACAGATACGCAGTATTTT.

V usage is TRBV12-5 and J usage is TRBJ1-1; no definite D call. With 6 bases removed from V and 3 bases from J, the gap between germline ends came to 11 bases. This CDR3 region has 13 residues. From germline, CDR1 is LGHNT and CDR2 FRNRAP. The CDR3, as DNA: TGTGCTAGTGGCCGAGACGGGTACACTGAAGCTTTCTTT. It codes for CASGRDGYTEAFF.

The gene calls are TRBV12-5 and TRBJ1-1, with D possibly matching TRBD1 (6 bases). Trimming removed 2 bases at V and 6 bases at J, with 13 bases between. CDR1 and CDR2 from the germline V gene are LGHNT and FRNRAP. The CDR3 loop spans 14 amino acids. CDR3 in amino acids: CASGLRQGLAEAFF. CDR3 sequence (DNA): TGTGCTAGTGGTTTGAGGCAGGGGTTGGCTGAAGCTTTCTTT.

In the case of this clone: The same CDR3 also results from other DNA sequences found in this sample. The chain joins TRBV5-1 to TRBJ1-3, with 7 bases aligning to TRBD1. This CDR3 comprises 15 residues. Germline values: CDR1 SGHRS, CDR2 YFSETQ. J was trimmed by 0 bases and V by 2 bases; bases with no gene match: 2. The CDR3 reads CASSLGDSSGNTIYF. CDR3 nucleotides: TGCGCCAGCAGCTTAGGGGACAGCTCTGGAAACACCATATATTTT.

The V call is TRBV19, the J call TRBJ2-7; no clear D. CDR3 length equals 12 residues. Trimming removed 6 bases from V and 3 bases from J, with 9 bases in between. CDR1 and CDR2 (germline): LNHDA, SQIVND (reference sequence). This chain's CDR3 is CASSSANYEQYF. The CDR3 region has the DNA TGTGCCAGTAGCTCAGCTAACTACGAGCAGTACTTC.

The J gene is TRBJ2-7, the V gene TRBV5-1, with TRBD1 matching over 8 bases. Germline V gives CDR1 SGHRS, CDR2 YFSETQ. CDR3 size: 15 residues. Losses at the gene ends were 0 bases for V and 12 bases for J; bases not matched to a gene: 14. The CDR3 nucleotides are TGCGCCAGCAGCTTGGCCGGGACAGGATCACTCCTTGGGTACTTC. Translated, it gives CASSLAGTGSLLGYF. The full variable domain, rest sourced from reference TRBV5-1 and TRBJ2-7, is KAGVTQTPRYLIKTRGQQVTLSCSPISGHRSVSWYQQTPGQGLQFLFEYFSETQRNKGNFPGRFSGRQFSNSRSEMNVSTLELGDSALYLCASSLAGTGSLLGYFGPGTRLTVT.

This chain uses TRBV6-1 with TRBJ1-5; D might be TRBD1 (5 bases). Trimming removed 6 bases from V and 1 base from J, with 10 bases in between. CDR3 length equals 14 residues. Looked up from germline, CDR1 is MNHNS and CDR2 is SASEGT. Here the CDR3 DNA reads TGTGCCAGCAGAGGGTGGGACAGCAATCAGCCCCAGCATTTT. Its translation: CASRGWDSNQPQHF.

The genes are TRBV5-8 and TRBJ2-1; D possibly corresponds to TRBD1 (6 bases). CDR3 length equals 15 residues. V was trimmed by 0 bases and J by 4 bases, leaving 11 bases between them. Germline assignment: CDR1 SGHTS and CDR2 YDEGEE. Here the CDR3 DNA reads TGTGCCAGCAGCTTGGGACACCAGGGGTACAATGAGCAGTTCTTC. Protein: CASSLGHQGYNEQFF. Supplemented by reference TRBV5-8 and TRBJ2-1, the full variable domain reads EAGVTQSPTHLIKTRGQQATLRCSPISGHTSVYWYQQALGLGLQFLLWYDEGEERNRGNFPPRFSGRQFPNYSSELNVNALELEDSALYLCASSLGHQGYNEQFFGPGTRLTVL.

The J gene is TRBJ2-2, the V gene TRBV19; D may be TRBD2 (6 bases). This CDR3 is built from 14 residues. CDR1 is LNHDA, CDR2 SQIVND, per germline (reference sequence). V was shortened by 4 bases and J by 4 bases, with 10 bases between the two germline ends. DNA of the CDR3: TGTGCCAGTAGTACAGGGACTCTCACCGGGGAGCTGTTTTTT. This encodes CASSTGTLTGELFF.

This rearrangement joins TRBV10-3 to TRBJ2-7; 12 bases are a match to TRBD2. V trimming: 2 bases; J trimming: 2 bases; junction bases outside the gene matches: 7. CDR1 ENHRY and CDR2 SYGVKD come from the germline V gene. The CDR3 sequence is 17 residues long. This CDR3 reads CAISEASGRANPYEQYF. The CDR3 DNA reads TGTGCCATCAGTGAGGCTAGCGGGAGGGCAAACCCCTACGAGCAGTACTTC.

The chain combines TRBV11-2 with TRBJ2-1; unclear D gene. The CDR3 has 14 amino acids. The germline V gene has CDR1 SGHAT and CDR2 FQNNGV. Trimming removed 2 bases from V and 4 bases from J, with 9 bases in between. Here the CDR3 DNA reads TGTGCCAGCAGCTTACTGACTCCTTACAATGAGCAGTTCTTC. Its protein product is CASSLLTPYNEQFF.

The V call is TRBV2, the J call TRBJ2-7, with 7 bases matching TRBD1. The ends lost 10 bases at V and 5 bases at J; junction bases unmatched: 5. CDR3 size: 11 residues. Germline V CDR1 and CDR2: SNHLY, FYNNEI. As DNA, the CDR3 is TGTGCCACCACAGGGGTTGACGAGCAGTACTTC. Translation: CATTGVDEQYF.

V gene TRBV6-5 combines with J gene TRBJ2-1, with TRBD2 matching 8 bases. The CDR3 runs 15 residues. The ends lost 9 bases at V and 5 bases at J; junction bases unmatched: 12. CDR1 is MNHEY, CDR2 SVGAGI, per germline. The CDR3: CASKALAGYHNEQFF. For the CDR3, the DNA is TGTGCCAGTAAGGCCCTAGCGGGCTATCACAATGAGCAGTTCTTC.

This chain uses TRBV18 with TRBJ2-1; tentative D call: TRBD2 (6 bases). V was shortened by 0 bases and J by 9 bases, with 9 bases between the two germline ends. The V gene's germline CDR1 is KGHSH and CDR2 LQKENI. CDR3 length: 13 residues. The CDR3 spells CASSPPAEGEQFF. CDR3 in DNA: TGTGCCAGCTCACCACCGGCGGAGGGTGAGCAGTTCTTC.

The chain employs TRBV19 and TRBJ2-7, with 12 positions matching TRBD1. The germline V gene has CDR1 LNHDA and CDR2 SQIVND (reference sequence). CDR3 length: 14 amino acids. After removal of 5 bases from V and 6 bases from J, the junction contained 5 bases not matched to a gene. In nucleotides, the CDR3 is TGTGCCAGTAGTGAGGGACAGGGGGCTGGCGAGCAGTACTTC. It codes for CASSEGQGAGEQYF.

Comment on this clone: Other DNA sequences in the same sample also yield this CDR3. The chain links TRBV18 to TRBJ2-7; TRBD1 agrees at 9 bases. Germline-derived CDR1 and CDR2 are KGHSH and LQKENI. Trimming at V came to 3 bases and at J to 6 bases, leaving 3 bases not matched to a gene. CDR3 size: 13 residues. The CDR3 sequence: CASSPTGGGEQYF. The CDR3 DNA follows: TGTGCCAGCTCACCGACAGGGGGTGGCGAGCAGTACTTC. The variable domain in full, completed from reference TRBV18 and TRBJ2-7, reads NAGVMQNPRHLVRRRGQEARLRCSPMKGHSHVYWYRQLPEEGLKFMVYLQKENIIDESGMPKERFSAEFPKEGPSILRIQQVVRGDSAAYFCASSPTGGGEQYFGPGTRLTVT.

The rearrangement links TRBV7-3 to TRBJ1-1; no reliable D call. The CDR3 loop spans 13 amino acids. V shed 2 bases and J shed 4 bases, with 8 bases lying between them. The germline gives CDR1 SGHTA, CDR2 FQGTGA. CDR3 region: CASSLLGSTEAFF. CDR3 DNA: TGTGCCAGCAGCTTACTGGGGAGCACTGAAGCTTTCTTT.

The V gene is TRBV5-1, the J gene TRBJ1-1, with D maybe TRBD1 (6 bases). With 4 bases removed from V and 7 bases from J, the gap between germline ends came to 14 bases. CDR3 size: 13 residues. Germline loops: CDR1 SGHRS, CDR2 YFSETQ. CDR3 sequence (DNA): TGCGCCAGCAGCCTCGACAGGAACCGTGAAGCTTTCTTT. Protein product: CASSLDRNREAFF.

This clone came up a few times. The chain employs TRBV29-1 and TRBJ1-1; possibly TRBD1 for D (6 bases). Germline CDR1 and CDR2: SQVTM and ANQGSEA. With 7 bases removed from V and 11 bases from J, the gap between germline ends came to 20 bases. The CDR3 is made up of 12 amino acids. CDR3 bases: TGCAGCGCCGGTGGACAGAGCCTTGGGGCTTTCTTT. Residues: CSAGGQSLGAFF.

J is TRBJ2-7 and V is TRBV2, with 7 bases matching TRBD1. The CDR3 length is 15 residues. The germline V gene encodes CDR1 SNHLY and CDR2 FYNNEI. The V gene end was trimmed by 5 bases and the J gene end by 2 bases; junction bases not matched to a gene: 9. CDR3 nucleotides: TGTGCCAGCAGTTTCGACAGGGTCGGGGCCTACGAGCAGTACTTC. This codes for CASSFDRVGAYEQYF.